Following are 31 T cell receptor beta chains from one sample sequenced in a study of OX40 agonist ivuxolimab in advanced cancers. Assay: immunoSEQ multiplex PCR; the TCRdb copy retains only in-frame clones and omits some. Of about 26,000 clones in the sample, approximately 85% were seen once. The sample here was CD4+ or CD8+ T cells sorted from blood, taken in a trial of the OX40 agonist ivuxolimab. The origin of the receptors is an adult with an advanced solid tumor such as melanoma, head and neck, liver or kidney cancer.

The V and J genes are TRBV6-5 and TRBJ2-7; tentatively, D is TRBD1 or TRBD2 (5 bases each). This CDR3 has 12 residues. CDR1 and CDR2 from the germline V gene are MNHEY and SVGAGI. Between the trimmed V and J ends, which lost 5 bases and 7 bases, there was a span of 12 bases. The CDR3 DNA follows: TGTGCCAGCAGTGAGATGTGGGGGGAGCAGTACTTC. This translates into CASSEMWGEQYF.

The chain has TRBV27 and TRBJ1-1; D is perhaps TRBD1 (6 bases). CDR1 and CDR2 from the germline V gene are MNHEY and SMNVEV (reference sequence). V shed 7 bases and J shed 0 bases, with 15 bases lying between them. The CDR3 has 15 residues. CDR3 DNA sequence: TGTGCCAGCACCGCCATAGGGGGACTGAACACTGAAGCTTTCTTT. Translating it yields CASTAIGGLNTEAFF.

The chain has TRBV18 and TRBJ1-5; D is unclear. The CDR3 spans 14 residues. Trimming shortened V by 1 base and J by 4 bases, and 8 bases separated the two germline ends. The V gene's germline CDR1 is KGHSH and CDR2 LQKENI. In DNA form, the CDR3 reads TGTGCCAGCTCACCACGCGGGGATAATCAGCCCCAGCATTTT. Translated: CASSPRGDNQPQHF.

The chain joins TRBV27 to TRBJ2-4, with TRBD2 identical over 8 bases. The CDR3 length is 16 residues. Germline assignment: CDR1 MNHEY and CDR2 SMNVEV (reference sequence). V lost 6 bases, J lost 3 bases, and 10 bases stayed unmatched. DNA for the CDR3: TGTGCCAGCAGGTCAGAGGGACTAGATGACAAAAACATTCAGTACTTC. It encodes CASRSEGLDDKNIQYF.

CDR3 region: CASSDDRFGSQPQHF. CDR3 in DNA: TGTGCCAGCAGCGATGACAGGTTCGGGAGCCAGCCCCAGCATTTT. The chain has TRBV7-9 and TRBJ1-5; possibly TRBD1 for D (6 bases). The ends were cut back, 5 bases at V and 7 bases at J, with 18 bases in the middle. Germline V CDR1 and CDR2: SEHNR, FQNEAQ (reference sequence). This CDR3 region has 15 residues.

The chain couples TRBV5-4 to TRBJ2-5, with D possibly TRBD1 on 6 matching bases. Trimming removed 1 base at V and 1 base at J, with 11 bases between. CDR1 is SGHNT and CDR2 is YYREEE in the germline V gene (reference sequence). The CDR3 is made up of 15 amino acids. The CDR3 protein is CASSLPGQRQETQYF. The CDR3, as DNA: TGTGCCAGCAGCTTGCCCGGACAGCGCCAAGAGACCCAGTACTTC. The variable domain in full, completed from reference TRBV5-4 and TRBJ2-5, reads ETGVTQSPTHLIKTRGQQVTLRCSSQSGHNTVSWYQQALGQGPQFIFQYYREEENGRGNFPPRFSGLQFPNYSSELNVNALELDDSALYLCASSLPGQRQETQYFGPGTRLLVL.

The chain's CDR3 is CASSAEGGVSNQPQHF. Written as DNA, the CDR3 is TGTGCCAGCAGCGCCGAGGGAGGGGTTAGCAATCAGCCCCAGCATTTT. J is TRBJ1-5 and V is TRBV6-4, with D possibly being TRBD1 (5 bases). With 6 bases removed from V and 0 bases from J, the gap between germline ends came to 15 bases. The CDR3 is made up of 16 amino acids. Germline V gene sequence: CDR1 MRHNA, CDR2 SNTAGT.

This rearrangement joins TRBV27 to TRBJ2-7; 7 nucleotides match TRBD1. The V segment lost 6 bases and the J segment 5 bases; nucleotides outside the gene matches: 7. The CDR3 loop spans 13 amino acids. Germline V CDR1 and CDR2: MNHEY, SMNVEV (reference sequence). The CDR3 nucleotides read TGTGCCAGCAGCTCAGACAGGGTCCACGAGCAGTACTTC. The encoded protein is CASSSDRVHEQYF.

This chain links TRBV6-5 with TRBJ1-1, with TRBD1 matching over 11 bases. Germline V gene data show CDR1 as MNHEY and CDR2 as SVGAGI. The V and J ends lost 5 bases and 5 bases, in that order; junction bases with no gene match: 4. CDR3 length: 14 residues. CDR3 in amino acids: CASSGGTGGTEAFF. The DNA for the CDR3 is TGTGCCAGCAGTGGTGGGACAGGGGGAACTGAAGCTTTCTTT.

V and J are TRBV10-2 and TRBJ2-7; TRBD2 might be the D (5 bases). The CDR3 is made up of 14 amino acids. In germline, CDR1 is WSHSY, CDR2 SAAADI. Trimming took 2 bases from V and 3 from J, leaving 11 bases between them. CDR3 region: CASSEGSWVYEQYF. CDR3 sequence (DNA): TGCGCCAGCAGTGAGGGGAGTTGGGTCTACGAGCAGTACTTC.

The chain recombines TRBV6-1 with TRBJ1-5, with TRBD1 matching 11 bases. Trimming at V came to 4 bases and at J to 5 bases, leaving 7 bases not matched to a gene. There are 16 residues in the CDR3. Germline loops: CDR1 MNHNS, CDR2 SASEGT. For the CDR3, the DNA is TGTGCCAGCAGTGCCAGGGACAGGGGGTACTATCAGCCCCAGCATTTT. This codes for CASSARDRGYYQPQHF.

Within the sample, this clone is medium-sized. The chain has TRBV19 and TRBJ1-4; no clear D. V was pared by 5 bases and J by 3 bases, with 10 bases between. The CDR3 runs to 14 residues. Germline CDR1 reads LNHDA; CDR2 reads SQIVND (reference sequence). As DNA, the CDR3 is TGTGCCAGTAGTCCATTCTGGGCTAATGAAAAACTGTTTTTT. It is translated as CASSPFWANEKLFF.

The chain is built from TRBV19 and TRBJ2-2, with D possibly being TRBD2 (5 bases). Germline lookup yields CDR1 LNHDA and CDR2 SQIVND (reference sequence). The CDR3 loop spans 14 amino acids. V lost 3 bases and J 8 bases, leaving 13 bases between the germline ends. CDR3 loop: CASSIAEVPGELFF. The CDR3 DNA reads as TGTGCCAGTAGTATTGCGGAGGTCCCGGGGGAGCTGTTTTTT.

The chain carries TRBV11-2 and TRBJ2-7; 8 nucleotides line up with TRBD1. V shed 5 bases and J 3 bases; nucleotides not matched to a gene: 6. Germline-derived CDR1 and CDR2 are SGHAT and FQNNGV. The CDR3 runs to 14 residues. CDR3 sequence reads: CASSGQGFHYEQYF. CDR3 nucleotide sequence: TGTGCCAGCAGCGGACAGGGCTTCCACTACGAGCAGTACTTC.

The rearrangement uses TRBV28 and TRBJ2-1; D is unresolved. Looked up from germline, CDR1 is MDHEN and CDR2 is SYDVKM. This CDR3 comprises 15 residues. The V end lost 1 base, the J end lost 3 bases, and 10 bases lay between the germline ends. The CDR3 protein is CASSLSEGYYNEQFF. DNA of the CDR3: TGTGCCAGCAGTTTATCTGAAGGATACTACAATGAGCAGTTCTTC.

The J gene is TRBJ2-7, the V gene TRBV21-1; TRBD1 is taken as the D call from the table, unchecked against the DNA. TRBV21-1 is given as a pseudogene. CDR3 length: 16 amino acids. The CDR3, as DNA: TGTGCCAGCACCCAGGGAAGACAGGGGATTTTGGGGGAGCAGTACTTC. Amino acids: CASTQGRQGILGEQYF.

The chain links TRBV25-1 to TRBJ2-2, with 7 bases fitting TRBD2. With 6 bases clipped from V and 6 bases from J, the junction kept 10 bases outside the gene matches. CDR3 size: 15 residues. In germline, CDR1 is MGHDK, CDR2 SYGVNS. The CDR3 DNA reads TGTGCCAGCAGCCCCACGGTTCGGGGGGCCGGGGAGCTGTTTTTT. It specifies CASSPTVRGAGELFF.

V is TRBV4-3 and J is TRBJ2-2; D is possibly TRBD1 (5 bases). This CDR3 contains 12 residues. The germline gives CDR1 LGHNA, CDR2 YSLEER. The V and J ends lost 3 bases and 6 bases respectively, with 5 bases between them. Here the CDR3 reads CASSHRAGELFF. The CDR3 nucleotides read TGCGCCAGCAGCCACAGGGCCGGGGAGCTGTTTTTT.

The rearrangement uses TRBV6-6 and TRBJ1-5; no definite D call. Germline V gene data show CDR1 as MNHNY and CDR2 as SVGAGI (reference sequence). Trimming stripped 1 base from V and 1 base from J, with 11 bases between. This CDR3 is built from 16 residues. CDR3 bases: TGTGCCAGCAGTTACTGGGTAGGCGAGAGCAATCAGCCCCAGCATTTT. Encoded protein: CASSYWVGESNQPQHF.

The rearrangement joins TRBV11-2 to TRBJ2-7; a weak D match, TRBD2 (6 bases). Deletions cut 5 bases from V and 1 base from J, with 18 bases between. Germline V lookup: CDR1 SGHAT, CDR2 FQNNGV. This CDR3 is 16 amino acids long. Written as DNA, the CDR3 is TGTGCCAGCAGCCTAGCCGGGTTAGCGGAGTCCTACGAGCAGTACTTC. This sequence encodes CASSLAGLAESYEQYF. The complete variable domain, with remaining parts taken from reference TRBV11-2 and TRBJ2-7, reads EAGVAQSPRYKIIEKRQSVAFWCNPISGHATLYWYQQILGQGPKLLIQFQNNGVVDDSQLPKDRFSAERLKGVDSTLKIQPAKLEDSAVYLCASSLAGLAESYEQYFGPGTRLTVT.

In regard to this clone: An end of the junction does not agree with germline; a read error may underlie this. The genes are TRBV2 and TRBJ1-2; D not resolved. CDR3 length: 13 residues. Germline V lookup: CDR1 SNHLY, CDR2 FYNNEI. The CDR3 DNA is TGTGCCAGTCTTGCTTGGGTTAACCATGGCTACACCTTC. Translation gives CASLAWVNHGYTF.

The chain is built from TRBV5-6 and TRBJ2-7, with 7 bases lining up with TRBD1. The CDR3 runs to 14 residues. Germline V gene data show CDR1 as SGHDT and CDR2 as YYEEEE. Trimming cost V 4 bases and J 0 bases; bases outside gene matches: 4. The chain's CDR3 is CASSRQGLSYEQYF. CDR3 in DNA: TGTGCCAGCAGCCGACAGGGCCTCTCCTACGAGCAGTACTTC.

This clone was found a few times. This chain connects TRBV6-6 to TRBJ2-3; 10 nucleotides agree with TRBD1. V was pared by 10 bases and J by 6 bases, with 7 bases of the junction left unmatched. The CDR3 totals 13 residues. CDR1 and CDR2 from the germline V gene are MNHNY and SVGAGI (reference sequence). The CDR3: CATRQGAGDTQYF. In DNA, the CDR3 is TGTGCCACCAGACAGGGGGCGGGGGATACGCAGTATTTT.

The rearrangement uses TRBV15 and TRBJ2-1; TRBD2 agrees at 8 bases. The CDR3 extends over 22 amino acids. The J segment lost 0 bases and the V segment lost 6 bases, leaving 25 bases of the junction unmatched. Germline V lookup: CDR1 LNHNV, CDR2 YYDKDF (reference sequence). CDR3 in DNA: TGTGCCACCAGGCGGAGACTAGCGACTTACCCCCATCTCCCGAGCTCCTACAATGAGCAGTTCTTC. It encodes CATRRRLATYPHLPSSYNEQFF.

This chain links TRBV4-3 with TRBJ2-1; maybe TRBD2 (5 bases). This CDR3 is built from 16 residues. Trimming shortened V by 4 bases and J by 4 bases, and 17 bases separated the two germline ends. Per the germline V gene, CDR1 is LGHNA and CDR2 is YSLEER. The CDR3 bases are TGCGCCAGCAGCCGAGGACTCACCTTCCCTTACAATGAGCAGTTCTTC. Protein product: CASSRGLTFPYNEQFF.

On this clone itself: A junction end diverges from the germline sequence, so it may reflect a read error. The V gene is TRBV15, the J gene TRBJ1-5; 8 bases line up with TRBD1. Germline CDR1 reads LNHNV; CDR2 reads YYDKDF (reference sequence). The CDR3 extends over 13 amino acids. This chain's CDR3 is CATSITGTGDPFF. The CDR3 DNA follows: TGTGCCACCAGCATAACCGGGACAGGCGACCCCTTTTTT.

The chain couples TRBV9 to TRBJ2-3, with D uncertain. The germline V gene has CDR1 SGDLS and CDR2 YYNGEE. Trimming took off 0 bases at V and 6 bases at J, with 17 bases between the two ends. The CDR3 extends over 16 amino acids. As DNA, the CDR3 is TGTGCCAGCAGCGTAGGGAGTGGCACGGAATCTGATACGCAGTATTTT. Its translation: CASSVGSGTESDTQYF. Filled out from reference TRBV9 and TRBJ2-3, the complete variable domain reads DSGVTQTPKHLITATGQRVTLRCSPRSGDLSVYWYQQSLDQGLQFLIQYYNGEERAKGNILERFSAQQFPDLHSELNLSSLELGDSALYFCASSVGSGTESDTQYFGPGTRLTVL.

The genes are TRBV6-5 and TRBJ1-1; D gene unclear. Germline V gene data show CDR1 as MNHEY and CDR2 as SVGAGI. The length of the CDR3 is 14 residues. The V end was cut by 0 bases, the J end by 0 bases, with 5 bases between. DNA for the CDR3: TGTGCCAGCAGTTACTCAAGGGTGAACACTGAAGCTTTCTTT. Protein: CASSYSRVNTEAFF.

This clone was observed a handful of times. The rearrangement joins TRBV7-2 to TRBJ2-1, with 10 nucleotides matching TRBD2. This CDR3 comprises 15 residues. Germline CDR1 is SGHTA and CDR2 is FQGNSA. V shed 5 bases, J shed 2 bases, and the junction held 3 bases outside the gene matches. The CDR3 DNA follows: TGTGCCAGCAGCATGACTAGCGGGCCCTACAATGAGCAGTTCTTC. Amino acid sequence: CASSMTSGPYNEQFF.

V usage is TRBV19 and J usage is TRBJ1-1; D unclear. Germline CDR1 reads LNHDA; CDR2 reads SQIVND (reference sequence). V was shortened by 1 base and J by 0 bases, with 12 bases between the two germline ends. The CDR3 contains 16 residues. The CDR3 here is CASSIGADNLNTEAFF. The CDR3 DNA follows: TGTGCCAGTAGTATAGGGGCAGATAATTTGAACACTGAAGCTTTCTTT.

The chain uses TRBV11-2 and TRBJ1-1; tentative D call: TRBD1 (6 bases). CDR1 and CDR2 from the germline V gene are SGHAT and FQNNGV. V lost 5 bases, J lost 5 bases, and 12 bases lay in between. This CDR3 is 13 amino acids long. The CDR3 reads CASSPTGQTEAFF. In DNA, the CDR3 is TGTGCCAGCAGCCCCACAGGGCAAACTGAAGCTTTCTTT.